This T cell receptor beta chain was captured by sequencing in a study of T-cell reconstitution after alpha-beta-depleted transplantation in children. Trimming pared 6 bases from V and 0 bases from J, leaving 12 bases between. The CDR3 runs to 16 residues. Germline CDR1 MDHEN, CDR2 SYDVKM. For TCRbeta, the library was prepared with unique molecular identifiers. TCRdb reanalysed the PCR reads using MiXCR and keeps one entry per CDR3 protein. The sample yields 250,000 to 400,000 distinct CDR3 sequences, 23% seen once. This chain links TRBV28 with TRBJ2-6; no clear D. The sequences come from PBMCs, mostly from graft donor cells, collected 180 days after TCRalphabeta/CD19-depleted stem cell transplant. This clonotype was sampled from a male patient between 5 and 17 years old who had a stem cell transplant for acute lymphoblastic leukemia, so the T cells may come from the graft donor. The CDR3 nucleotides are TGTGCCAGCAGGGACGGACGGAACTCTGGGGCCAACGTCCTGACTTTC. Encoded protein: CASRDGRNSGANVLTF.